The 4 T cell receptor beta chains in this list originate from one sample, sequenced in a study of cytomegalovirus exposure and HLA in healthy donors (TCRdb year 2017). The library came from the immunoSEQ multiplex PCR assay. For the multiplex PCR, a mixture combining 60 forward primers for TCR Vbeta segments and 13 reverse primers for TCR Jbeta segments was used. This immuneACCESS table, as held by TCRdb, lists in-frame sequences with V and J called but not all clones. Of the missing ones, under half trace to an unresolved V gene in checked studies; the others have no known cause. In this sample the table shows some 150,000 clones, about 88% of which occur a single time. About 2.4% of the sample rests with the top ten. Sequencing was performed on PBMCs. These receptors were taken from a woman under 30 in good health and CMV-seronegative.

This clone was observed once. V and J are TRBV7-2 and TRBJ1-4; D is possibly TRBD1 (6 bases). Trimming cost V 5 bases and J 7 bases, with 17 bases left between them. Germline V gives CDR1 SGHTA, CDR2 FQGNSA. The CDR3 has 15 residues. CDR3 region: CASSPGRGPIEKLFF. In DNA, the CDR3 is TGTGCCAGCAGCCCAGGGCGGGGGCCAATTGAAAAACTGTTTTTT.

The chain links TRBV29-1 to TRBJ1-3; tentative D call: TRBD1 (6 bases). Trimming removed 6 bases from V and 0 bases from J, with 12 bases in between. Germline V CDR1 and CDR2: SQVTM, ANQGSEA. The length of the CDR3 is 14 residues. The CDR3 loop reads CSVQGRFSGNTIYF. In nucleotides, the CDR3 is TGCAGCGTACAGGGACGATTCTCTGGAAACACCATATATTTT. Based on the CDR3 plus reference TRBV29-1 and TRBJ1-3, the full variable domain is SAVISQKPSRDICQRGTSLTIQCQVDSQVTMMFWYRQQPGQSLTLIATANQGSEATYESGFVIDKFPISRPNLTFSTLTVSNMSPEDSSIYLCSVQGRFSGNTIYFGEGSWLTVV.

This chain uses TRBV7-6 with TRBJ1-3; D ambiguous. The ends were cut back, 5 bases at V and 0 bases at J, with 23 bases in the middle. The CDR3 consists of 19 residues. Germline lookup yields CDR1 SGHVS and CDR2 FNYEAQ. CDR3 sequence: CASSRFAGETGSSGNTIYF. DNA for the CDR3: TGTGCCAGCAGCCGATTTGCTGGGGAGACGGGGAGCTCTGGAAACACCATATATTTT.

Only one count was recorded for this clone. The CDR3 DNA is TGTGCCAGCAGTTTAAGACAGGTAGCCTTCCTTCTTCCTTCCGCCCCCTACGAGCAGTACTTC. Its translation: CASSLRQVAFLLPSAPYEQYF. The chain carries TRBV28 and TRBJ2-7, with D tentatively TRBD1 (6 bases). With 2 bases removed from V and 2 bases from J, the gap between germline ends came to 31 bases. Looked up from germline, CDR1 is MDHEN and CDR2 is SYDVKM. The CDR3 runs 21 residues.